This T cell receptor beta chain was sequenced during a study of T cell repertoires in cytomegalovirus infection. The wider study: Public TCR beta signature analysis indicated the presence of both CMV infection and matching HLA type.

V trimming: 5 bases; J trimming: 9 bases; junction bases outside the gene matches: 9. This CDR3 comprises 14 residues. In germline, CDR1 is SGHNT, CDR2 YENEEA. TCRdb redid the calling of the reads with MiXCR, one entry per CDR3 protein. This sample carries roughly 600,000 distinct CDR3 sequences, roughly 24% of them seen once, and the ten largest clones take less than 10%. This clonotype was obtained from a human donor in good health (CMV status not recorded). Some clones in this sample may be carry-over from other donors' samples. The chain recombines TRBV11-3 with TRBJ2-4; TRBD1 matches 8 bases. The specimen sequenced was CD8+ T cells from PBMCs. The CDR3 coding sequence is TGTGCCAGCAGCCCCCGACAGGGGAGTATCATTCAGTACTTC. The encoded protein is CASSPRQGSIIQYF.